What follows describes a single TCR beta chain. Its antigen is still unknown. The limits of the CDR3 on the DNA are not certain, so only TCRdb's listed CDR3 is given. This specimen comes from a study of neoadjuvant anti-PD-1 for oral cavity cancer. Overall study context: Patients without progression got a fourth dose around day 43. Overall study results and limits: PBMC Gini-index clonality exceeded responders' in non-responders post-nivolumab.

These oral cavity squamous cell carcinomas were HPV-negative and locally advanced. Germline V CDR1 and CDR2: LNHDA, SQIVND (reference sequence). The CDR3 is 14 residues long, ends included. TCRdb's table, derived via immunoSEQ multiplex PCR, lists solely in-frame clones and lacks some. Among over 11,000 clones listed, 70% were seen once. Sample: PBMCs, taken before nivolumab (anti-PD-1) treatment. The sequence was collected from a person between 40 and 79 years old with oral cavity squamous cell carcinoma. The V call is TRBV19, the J call TRBJ1-3. The CDR3 loop reads CASILAGSGNTIYF.